These 17 T cell receptor beta chains originate from one sample sequenced in a study of blood T cell repertoires in COVID-19. Assay used: immunoSEQ multiplex PCR; TCRdb lists only in-frame clones, some missing. The table records over 200,000 clones, roughly 85% of them present only once. Sequenced: PBMCs or T cells enriched from blood (not recorded which). Every receptor here comes from a man under 40 who had recovered from COVID-19.

The V and J genes are TRBV19 and TRBJ2-6; unclear D gene. Between the trimmed V and J ends, which lost 4 bases and 0 bases, there was a span of 7 bases. The V gene's germline CDR1 is LNHDA and CDR2 SQIVND (reference sequence). The CDR3 is 15 residues long. CDR3 in amino acids: CASSSYSSGANVLTF. Here the CDR3 DNA reads TGTGCCAGTAGTAGCTACAGCTCTGGGGCCAACGTCCTGACTTTC.

CDR3 amino acids: CASSQGRPRDRPAGGYGYTF. Written as DNA, the CDR3 is TGCGCCAGCAGCCAAGGAAGGCCCAGGGACAGACCCGCGGGAGGCTATGGCTACACCTTC. The rearrangement uses TRBV4-1 and TRBJ1-2; 7 bases match TRBD1. The CDR3 contains 20 residues. CDR1 MGHRA and CDR2 YSYEKL come from the germline V gene. J gave up 4 bases and V 1 base, and 21 bases lay outside the gene matches.

The rearrangement links TRBV6-5 to TRBJ1-4, with D possibly TRBD1 on 5 matching bases. This CDR3 spans 15 amino acids. Germline assignment: CDR1 MNHEY and CDR2 SVGAGI. The V gene lost 5 bases and the J gene lost 5 bases, with 15 bases spanning the gap. This CDR3 is CASSPSGLTNEKLFF. The CDR3 DNA follows: TGTGCCAGCAGTCCCTCAGGGTTGACGAATGAAAAACTGTTTTTT.

V gene TRBV19 combines with J gene TRBJ1-2, with 10 bases aligning to TRBD1. The CDR3 has 12 amino acids. The trim removed 4 bases at V and 8 bases at J, leaving 1 base unmatched. Germline V gives CDR1 LNHDA, CDR2 SQIVND (reference sequence). This CDR3 reads CASSTTGGGYTF. The CDR3 nucleotides are TGTGCCAGTAGTACGACAGGGGGCGGCTACACCTTC.

CDR3 residues: CASSYGLGGSYEQYF. The CDR3 DNA reads TGTGCCAGCAGTTACGGATTAGGGGGCAGCTACGAGCAGTACTTC. The gene calls are TRBV6-5 and TRBJ2-7, with 7 bases fitting TRBD1. Germline loops: CDR1 MNHEY, CDR2 SVGAGI. The CDR3 extends over 15 amino acids. V dropped 2 bases and J dropped 3; count of bases not matched to a gene: 7.

This rearrangement joins TRBV29-1 to TRBJ1-6; 11 nucleotides agree with TRBD1. Germline V gives CDR1 SQVTM, CDR2 ANQGSEA. V lost 7 bases to trimming and J lost 7 bases; unmatched junction nucleotides: 3. The CDR3 is made up of 13 amino acids. DNA of the CDR3: TGCAGCGCTGGGACAGGGGGAAATTCACCCCTCCACTTT. This translates into CSAGTGGNSPLHF.

The V and J genes are TRBV6-2 or TRBV6-3 and TRBJ2-3; D possibly corresponds to TRBD1 (6 bases). Germline CDR1 MNHEY, CDR2 SVGEGT. Trimming removed 6 bases at V and 0 bases at J, with 13 bases between. CDR3 length: 15 amino acids. The chain's CDR3 is CASSRPGTSTDTQYF. The CDR3 DNA reads TGTGCCAGCAGCCGCCCCGGGACAAGCACAGATACGCAGTATTTT.

CDR3 sequence: CASSFDRTGSYEQYF. The DNA of the CDR3 is TGTGCCAGCAGTTTTGACAGGACGGGCTCCTACGAGCAGTACTTC. V and J are TRBV28 and TRBJ2-7, with a possible D match to TRBD1 (6 bases). The germline V and J ends were trimmed by 3 bases and 0 bases, with 12 bases remaining between them. The CDR3 covers 15 residues. Germline CDR1 reads MDHEN; CDR2 reads SYDVKM.

In nucleotides, the CDR3 is TGTGCCAGCACCCCGACAGAGTCCTACGAGCAGTACTTC. This gives the protein CASTPTESYEQYF. This chain joins TRBV2 and TRBJ2-7; possibly TRBD1 for D (5 bases). The CDR3 extends over 13 amino acids. From germline, CDR1 is SNHLY and CDR2 FYNNEI. Between the trimmed V and J ends, which lost 7 bases and 1 base, there was a span of 11 bases.

The V call is TRBV11-3, the J call TRBJ2-3; 7 bases fit TRBD2. Per the germline V gene, CDR1 is SGHNT and CDR2 is YENEEA. This CDR3 has 16 amino acids. J lost 2 bases, V lost 4 bases, and 9 bases had no gene match. As DNA, the CDR3 is TGTGCCAGCAGCTCAGGTTGGGCGGGGGACACAGATACGCAGTATTTT. Protein: CASSSGWAGDTDTQYF.

The rearrangement links TRBV5-1 to TRBJ2-2; 14 bases are shared with TRBD2. The CDR3 loop spans 17 amino acids. Per the germline V gene, CDR1 is SGHRS and CDR2 is YFSETQ. The trim removed 4 bases at V and 5 bases at J, leaving 7 bases unmatched. CDR3 coding DNA: TGCGCCAGCAGCCTAACCGGACTAGCGGGAGGAACCGGGGAGCTGTTTTTT. Protein product: CASSLTGLAGGTGELFF.

The chain recombines TRBV5-1 with TRBJ2-2; TRBD1 is a possible D gene (5 bases). Looked up from germline, CDR1 is SGHRS and CDR2 is YFSETQ. V was pared by 1 base and J by 7 bases, with 11 bases between. The CDR3 is made up of 14 amino acids. CDR3 DNA: TGCGCCAGCAGCTTGTGGTTAGGGGTCGGGGAGCTGTTTTTT. It translates to CASSLWLGVGELFF.

This rearrangement joins TRBV11-2 to TRBJ2-7; 7 bases are shared with TRBD1. Germline loops: CDR1 SGHAT, CDR2 FQNNGV. The CDR3 sequence is 14 residues long. J lost 2 bases, V lost 5 bases, and 6 bases had no gene match. The CDR3 loop is CASSPLRGPYEQYF. The CDR3 nucleotides read TGTGCCAGCAGCCCCCTGAGGGGGCCCTACGAGCAGTACTTC.

The chain links TRBV7-7 to TRBJ2-1; 9 bases are a match to TRBD2. The V segment lost 1 base and the J segment 9 bases; nucleotides outside the gene matches: 7. This CDR3 contains 15 residues. Germline CDR1 reads SSHAT; CDR2 reads FNYEAQ (reference sequence). The CDR3 protein is CASSLEDSGRGEQFF. The DNA of the CDR3 is TGTGCCAGCAGCTTAGAGGATAGCGGGAGAGGTGAGCAGTTCTTC. Drawing the rest from reference TRBV7-7 and TRBJ2-1, the complete variable domain is GAGVSQSPRYKVTKRGQDVTLRCDPISSHATLYWYQQALGQGPEFLTYFNYEAQPDKSGLPSDRFSAERPEGSISTLTIQRTEQRDSAMYRCASSLEDSGRGEQFFGPGTRLTVL.

The chain uses TRBV4-2 and TRBJ2-5, with TRBD2 matching 14 bases. Germline-derived CDR1 and CDR2 are LGHNA and YNFKEQ. V shed 2 bases and J 5 bases; nucleotides not matched to a gene: 10. The CDR3 consists of 18 residues. In DNA, the CDR3 is TGTGCCAGCAGCCAACCCGGGACTAGCGGGAGAACCGGGGAGACCCAGTACTTC. Translation gives CASSQPGTSGRTGETQYF.

The chain links TRBV7-2 to TRBJ1-5, with a tentative D call TRBD1 (6 bases). Germline assignment: CDR1 SGHTA and CDR2 FQGNSA. This CDR3 contains 16 residues. Between the trimmed V and J ends, which lost 1 base and 6 bases, there was a span of 16 bases. CDR3 nucleotide sequence: TGTGCCAGCAGCTTAGAAGGGGGGGGTAAGGGTCAGCCCCAGCATTTT. Translated, it gives CASSLEGGGKGQPQHF.

The V gene is TRBV4-2, the J gene TRBJ2-7; 7 nucleotides line up with TRBD1. This CDR3 spans 16 amino acids. CDR1 is LGHNA and CDR2 is YNFKEQ in the germline V gene. After removal of 3 bases from V and 5 bases from J, the junction contained 13 bases not matched to a gene. CDR3 nucleotides: TGTGCCAGCAGCCATGATGACAGGGTGCGAAAAAACGAGCAGTACTTC. Translation: CASSHDDRVRKNEQYF.